This T cell receptor beta chain came from a study of a mutant IDH1 vaccine in newly diagnosed glioma. Concerning this clone itself: The antigen remains undetermined.

The CDR3 runs to 17 residues. Germline values: CDR1 SGHTA, CDR2 FQGNSA. V was cut by 4 bases and J by 0 bases, with 18 bases left in between. Data came from immunoSEQ multiplex PCR; TCRdb stores just in-frame clones and leaves some out. This table has tens of thousands of clones, around 79% appearing once. Indicated time point: week 11, during vaccination. With topical imiquimod, each dose of the vaccine consisted of 300 ug of mutant IDH1 20-mer peptide. V and J are TRBV7-2 and TRBJ1-1; D unclear. The clonotype was recovered from a man aged 35-49 years with glioma. The sequenced sample was PBMCs, obtained from a glioma patient whose treatment included an IDH1 peptide vaccine. The CDR3 reads CASSSTGSGRLNTEAFF. The CDR3, as DNA: TGTGCCAGCAGCTCTACGGGAAGCGGACGGCTGAACACTGAAGCTTTCTTT.